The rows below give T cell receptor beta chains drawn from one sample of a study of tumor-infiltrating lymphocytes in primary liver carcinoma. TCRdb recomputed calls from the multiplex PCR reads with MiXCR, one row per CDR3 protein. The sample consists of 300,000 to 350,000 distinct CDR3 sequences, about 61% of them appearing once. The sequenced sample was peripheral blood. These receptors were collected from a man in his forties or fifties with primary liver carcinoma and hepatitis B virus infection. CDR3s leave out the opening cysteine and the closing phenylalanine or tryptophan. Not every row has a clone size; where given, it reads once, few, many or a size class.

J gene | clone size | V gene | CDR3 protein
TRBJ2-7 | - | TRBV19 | ASSVSGRPNYEQY
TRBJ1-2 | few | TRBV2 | ASSEQTVLGYT
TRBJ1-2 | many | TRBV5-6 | ASSLIGTDLYGYT
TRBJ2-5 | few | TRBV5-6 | ASSWGLAGETQY
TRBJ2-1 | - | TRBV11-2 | ASSRRDRDNNGQF
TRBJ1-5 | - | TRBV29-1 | RVEVSGDQPQH
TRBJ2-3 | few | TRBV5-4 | ASSTLAGETDTQY
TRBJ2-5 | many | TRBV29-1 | SVASVETQY
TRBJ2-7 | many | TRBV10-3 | AISGDSGIGLGEQY
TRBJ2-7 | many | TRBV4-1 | ASSQGQSNYEQY
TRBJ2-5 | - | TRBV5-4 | ASSGQGASETQY
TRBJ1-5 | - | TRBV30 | VWSPSDRGWNQPQH
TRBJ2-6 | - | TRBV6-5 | ASGRQGASGANVLT
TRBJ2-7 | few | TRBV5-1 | ASSHRTSREQY
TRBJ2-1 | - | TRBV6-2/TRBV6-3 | ASSLVASGTLKNVQF
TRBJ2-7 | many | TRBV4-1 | ASRHMWTDSSYEQY
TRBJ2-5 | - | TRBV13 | ASSLEDRAPGGTQY
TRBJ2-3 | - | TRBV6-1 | ASSECGASKSIDTQY
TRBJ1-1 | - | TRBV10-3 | AISEEYFTETF
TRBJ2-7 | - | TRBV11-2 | VSSATGRAYEQY
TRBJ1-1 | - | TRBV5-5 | ASILMSNTEAF
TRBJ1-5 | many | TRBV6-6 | ASSSAGTNQPQH
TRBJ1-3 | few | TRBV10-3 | AISESGHNSGNTIY
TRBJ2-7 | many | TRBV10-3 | AIRGTDSYEQY
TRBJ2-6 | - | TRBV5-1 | ASSLVGTNVLT
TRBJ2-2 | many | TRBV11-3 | ASSGANTGELF
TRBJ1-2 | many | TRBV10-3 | AIMVREDGGIDGYT
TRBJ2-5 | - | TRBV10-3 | AINSRLAGEETQY
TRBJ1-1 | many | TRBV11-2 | ASSTAGGWTEAF